The source of this T cell receptor (beta chain) is a study of OX40 agonist ivuxolimab in advanced cancers. Study at large: Three patients responded partially, comprising one with hepatocellular carcinoma and two with cutaneous melanoma.

Sequencing was performed with immunoSEQ multiplex PCR; in TCRdb, only in-frame clones are kept and a portion is missing. The table lists approximately 82,000 clones, 80% to 95% of them singletons. General study points: CD8+ T cells showed, on average, more clonal expansion than CD4+ cells.

In the case of this clone: The antigen is not known.

CDR3 length equals 14 residues. The V gene's germline CDR1 is LGHNA and CDR2 YNFKEQ. Trimming removed 0 bases at V and 4 bases at J, with 9 bases between. This sequence was found in an adult with an advanced solid tumor such as melanoma, head and neck, liver or kidney cancer. The V and J genes are TRBV4-2 and TRBJ2-5; D call uncertain. The material sequenced was CD4+ or CD8+ T cells sorted from blood, taken in a trial of the OX40 agonist ivuxolimab. CDR3 protein: CASSQEIRRETQYF. CDR3 bases: TGTGCCAGCAGCCAAGAAATTCGTCGAGAGACCCAGTACTTC.